The 27 T cell receptor beta chains listed next were all sequenced from one sample in a study of T cells in localized non-small cell lung cancer. TCRdb's copy holds only in-frame clones and misses some; the assay was immunoSEQ multiplex PCR. The profile shows about 77,000 clones, more than 75% of them singletons. The material was peripheral blood, obtained before any cancer treatment. The receptors were gathered from a woman aged 35 to 69 with stage I squamous cell lung carcinoma.

The genes are TRBV5-1 and TRBJ1-6; 7 bases are a match to TRBD1. V shed 4 bases and J 9 bases; nucleotides not matched to a gene: 10. This CDR3 has 15 amino acids. Germline V gene sequence: CDR1 SGHRS, CDR2 YFSETQ. The CDR3 here is CASSESTGRGSPLHF. The CDR3 coding sequence is TGCGCCAGCAGCGAGTCGACAGGGAGGGGTTCACCCCTCCACTTT. The full variable domain, its missing parts supplied by reference TRBV5-1 and TRBJ1-6, is KAGVTQTPRYLIKTRGQQVTLSCSPISGHRSVSWYQQTPGQGLQFLFEYFSETQRNKGNFPGRFSGRQFSNSRSEMNVSTLELGDSALYLCASSESTGRGSPLHFGNGTRLTVT.

The gene calls are TRBV11-1 and TRBJ1-1; D not certain. The germline V gene has CDR1 SGHAT and CDR2 FQDESV (reference sequence). Trimming removed 5 bases from V and 5 bases from J, with 15 bases in between. The CDR3 has 14 residues. The CDR3 protein is CASSVNTPSTEAFF. CDR3 nucleotide sequence: TGTGCCAGCAGCGTAAACACCCCCTCGACTGAAGCTTTCTTT.

The chain links TRBV7-9 to TRBJ2-3, with D hard to call. The CDR3 is 16 amino acids. Per germline, CDR1 SEHNR and CDR2 FQNEAQ (reference sequence). V gave up 4 bases and J gave up 4 bases, with 18 bases separating them. The CDR3 region has the DNA TGTGCCAGCAGCTCGCACCTCTACAGCGACCCAGATACGCAGTATTTT. This sequence encodes CASSSHLYSDPDTQYF.

The chain recombines TRBV29-1 with TRBJ1-2; no reliable D call. Looked up from germline, CDR1 is SQVTM and CDR2 is ANQGSEA. The CDR3 consists of 9 residues. V lost 7 bases and J 8 bases, leaving 8 bases between the germline ends. The CDR3 protein is CSADNGYTF. The CDR3 nucleotides read TGCAGCGCCGACAACGGCTACACCTTC.

This chain links TRBV6-4 with TRBJ2-1, with D tentatively TRBD1 (6 bases). V was cut by 6 bases and J by 5 bases, with 23 bases left in between. This CDR3 spans 17 amino acids. CDR1 MRHNA and CDR2 SNTAGT come from the germline V gene. The DNA of the CDR3 is TGTGCCAGCAGGATACCTGATTTACAGGGTCCCAACAATGAGCAGTTCTTC. Its protein is CASRIPDLQGPNNEQFF.

The CDR3 loop is CASSFNLLNTEAFF. The CDR3 bases are TGTGCCAGCAGTTTTAATCTTTTGAACACTGAAGCTTTCTTT. The rearrangement links TRBV28 to TRBJ1-1; D is unclear. Deletions cut 3 bases from V and 0 bases from J, with 8 bases between. Looked up from germline, CDR1 is MDHEN and CDR2 is SYDVKM. The CDR3 contains 14 residues.

The CDR3 loop reads CASSLSSGAAYEQYF. In nucleotides, the CDR3 is TGTGCCAGCAGTTTATCCTCAGGGGCTGCATACGAGCAGTACTTC. This chain joins TRBV27 and TRBJ2-7, with D possibly TRBD1 on 6 matching bases. The CDR3 covers 15 residues. Germline V gene sequence: CDR1 MNHEY, CDR2 SMNVEV (reference sequence). Trimming stripped 0 bases from V and 4 bases from J, with 13 bases between.

This clone was seen repeatedly, ten times or more. V usage is TRBV7-9 and J usage is TRBJ2-2; D tentatively reads TRBD1 or TRBD2 (5 bases each). Trimming took 3 bases from V and 4 from J, leaving 12 bases between them. The CDR3 runs to 15 residues. Germline V gene lookup returns CDR1 SEHNR and CDR2 FQNEAQ (reference sequence). CDR3 coding DNA: TGTGCCAGCAGCTTGTATACAGGAGGCACCGGGGAGCTGTTTTTT. Translated: CASSLYTGGTGELFF.

The chain carries TRBV7-6 and TRBJ2-5; 9 bases agree with TRBD2. In germline, CDR1 is SGHVS, CDR2 FNYEAQ. V shed 1 base and J 4 bases; nucleotides not matched to a gene: 7. The CDR3 spans 16 residues. The CDR3 here is CASSLVGGGALETQYF. CDR3 sequence (DNA): TGTGCCAGCAGCTTAGTTGGCGGGGGGGCCCTAGAGACCCAGTACTTC.

The chain is built from TRBV23-1 and TRBJ1-6; D is unresolved. TRBV23-1 is treated as an ORF (open reading frame) with a function not yet certain. The length of the CDR3 is 16 residues. Trimming pared 0 bases from V and 6 bases from J, leaving 12 bases between. CDR3 DNA: TGCGCCAGCAGTCAATCATCCCAGCAGCCTAATTCACCCCTCCACTTT. Protein: CASSQSSQQPNSPLHF.

The V and J genes are TRBV7-9 and TRBJ1-5; the match to TRBD1 covers 10 bases. The germline CDR1 and CDR2 sequences are SEHNR and FQNEAQ (reference sequence). The CDR3 length is 18 residues. V trimming: 1 base; J trimming: 1 base; junction bases outside the gene matches: 7. Here the CDR3 reads CASSLGVGQGLSNQPQHF. In nucleotides, the CDR3 is TGTGCCAGCAGCTTAGGTGTGGGACAGGGGTTGAGCAATCAGCCCCAGCATTTT.

The rearrangement uses TRBV27 and TRBJ1-5; D unclear. Germline CDR1 reads MNHEY; CDR2 reads SMNVEV (reference sequence). The V and J ends lost 3 bases and 5 bases respectively, with 8 bases between them. The CDR3 consists of 13 residues. The CDR3 DNA follows: TGTGCCAGCAGTTTCTATAAAGATCAGCCCCAGCATTTT. Translating gives CASSFYKDQPQHF.

The CDR3 protein is CASSNGQGTGELFF. As DNA, the CDR3 is TGTGCCAGCAGTAACGGACAGGGGACCGGGGAGCTGTTTTTT. The chain has TRBV6-5 and TRBJ2-2; TRBD1 agrees at 9 bases. The germline gives CDR1 MNHEY, CDR2 SVGAGI. This CDR3 is 14 amino acids long. The V gene end was trimmed by 5 bases and the J gene end by 5 bases; junction bases not matched to a gene: 3.

This clone turned up a few times. The rearrangement uses TRBV7-9 and TRBJ1-2; 7 positions match TRBD1. The CDR3 has 12 residues. The V segment lost 4 bases and the J segment 6 bases; nucleotides outside the gene matches: 2. Per the germline V gene, CDR1 is SEHNR and CDR2 is FQNEAQ (reference sequence). Written as DNA, the CDR3 is TGTGCCAGCAGCTCAACAGGGGATGGCTACACCTTC. It translates to CASSSTGDGYTF.

The chain has TRBV5-6 and TRBJ1-1, with D uncertain. This CDR3 region has 15 residues. Germline loops: CDR1 SGHDT, CDR2 YYEEEE. Trimming stripped 2 bases from V and 2 bases from J, with 13 bases between. In nucleotides, the CDR3 is TGTGCCAGCAGCTTATCTTTAGGACTAAACACTGAAGCTTTCTTT. Amino acids: CASSLSLGLNTEAFF.

CDR3 nucleotides: TGCGCCAGCAGCTACGGACAGGGAGGCTACAATGAGCAGTTCTTC. Protein sequence: CASSYGQGGYNEQFF. The chain recombines TRBV5-1 with TRBJ2-1; 8 bases fit TRBD1. Germline V gives CDR1 SGHRS, CDR2 YFSETQ. V gave up 3 bases and J gave up 3 bases; unmatched junction bases: 5. The length of the CDR3 is 15 residues.

V gene TRBV5-4 combines with J gene TRBJ2-3; no clear D. Trimming shortened V by 0 bases and J by 6 bases, and 11 bases separated the two germline ends. This CDR3 has 14 amino acids. Germline CDR1 and CDR2: SGHNT and YYREEE (reference sequence). CDR3 DNA sequence: TGTGCCAGCAGCTTGGTCGGTAGTGAGGATACGCAGTATTTT. Amino acid sequence: CASSLVGSEDTQYF.

The chain has TRBV6-5 and TRBJ1-1; D remains ambiguous. V dropped 2 bases and J dropped 0 bases, with 4 bases sitting between them. CDR3 length equals 13 residues. Germline CDR1 and CDR2: MNHEY and SVGAGI. For the CDR3, the DNA is TGTGCCAGCAGTTACGAGATGAACACTGAAGCTTTCTTT. This sequence encodes CASSYEMNTEAFF.

The V gene is TRBV6-1, the J gene TRBJ2-7, with 7 nucleotides matching TRBD1. Germline CDR1 and CDR2: MNHNS and SASEGT. This CDR3 region has 13 residues. Trimming removed 6 bases from V and 7 bases from J; junction bases left unmatched: 9. Here the CDR3 reads CASRLTGVHEQYF. The CDR3 nucleotides are TGTGCCAGCAGACTAACAGGGGTGCATGAGCAGTACTTC.

V is TRBV4-1 and J is TRBJ1-3; D unresolved. There are 14 residues in the CDR3. Germline CDR1 MGHRA, CDR2 YSYEKL. V gave up 0 bases and J gave up 6 bases, with 9 bases separating them. CDR3: CASSQDQRENTIYF. In DNA, the CDR3 is TGCGCCAGCAGCCAAGATCAGCGGGAAAACACCATATATTTT.

The J gene is TRBJ1-6, the V gene TRBV7-2; TRBD1 is a possible D gene (5 bases). Germline CDR1 and CDR2: SGHTA and FQGNSA. The V end lost 8 bases, the J end lost 10 bases, and 21 bases lay between the germline ends. There are 15 residues in the CDR3. The CDR3: CASSTLLGVGSPLHF. In DNA, the CDR3 is TGTGCCAGCTCAACCCTCCTGGGGGTTGGCTCACCCCTCCACTTT.

Only a few counts were recorded for this clone. The chain employs TRBV6-9 and TRBJ1-1, with a weak D call TRBD1 (5 bases). Germline V gene data show CDR1 as MNHGY and CDR2 as SVAAGI. V was cut by 2 bases and J by 1 base, with 11 bases left in between. The CDR3 runs 15 residues. The CDR3 loop reads CASSYPTQGNTEAFF. The CDR3 bases are TGTGCCAGCAGTTATCCTACCCAGGGGAACACTGAAGCTTTCTTT.

This sequence joins TRBV10-3 and TRBJ2-7, with 9 bases fitting TRBD2. The CDR3 runs 14 residues. Losses at the gene ends were 2 bases for V and 4 bases for J; bases not matched to a gene: 3. The germline V gene encodes CDR1 ENHRY and CDR2 SYGVKD. In DNA, the CDR3 is TGTGCCATCAGTGAGCCCCTAGCGGGGTACGAGCAGTACTTC. This translates into CAISEPLAGYEQYF.

The chain uses TRBV6-1 and TRBJ1-2, with a weak D call TRBD1 (5 bases). The CDR3 consists of 15 residues. Germline V gene data show CDR1 as MNHNS and CDR2 as SASEGT. The V end was cut by 6 bases, the J end by 4 bases, with 18 bases between. The CDR3 DNA reads as TGTGCCAGCAGCCCCTCCGGGGGGACGGCCTATGGCTACACCTTC. It specifies CASSPSGGTAYGYTF.

The rearrangement links TRBV6-1 to TRBJ2-6; no reliable D call. The germline V and J ends were trimmed by 3 bases and 0 bases, with 12 bases remaining between them. This CDR3 spans 17 amino acids. CDR1 and CDR2 (germline): MNHNS, SASEGT. The CDR3 coding sequence is TGTGCCAGCAGTGATCCCCTCTGGATCTCTGGGGCCAACGTCCTGACTTTC. It specifies CASSDPLWISGANVLTF.

The chain carries TRBV9 and TRBJ2-7, with D tentatively TRBD1 (5 bases). Germline-derived CDR1 and CDR2 are SGDLS and YYNGEE. The CDR3 is 13 amino acids. Deletions cut 0 bases from V and 6 bases from J, with 10 bases between. The CDR3, as DNA: TGTGCCAGCAGCGTAGCTCTAGGGGCCGAGCAGTACTTC. Residues: CASSVALGAEQYF.

The chain carries TRBV6-5 and TRBJ1-2; D uncertain. This CDR3 spans 15 amino acids. Trimming cost V 1 base and J 4 bases, with 13 bases left between them. CDR1 and CDR2 from the germline V gene are MNHEY and SVGAGI. The CDR3 sequence: CASSYLDSGIYGYTF. In nucleotides, the CDR3 is TGTGCCAGCAGTTACTTAGATTCGGGGATCTATGGCTACACCTTC.